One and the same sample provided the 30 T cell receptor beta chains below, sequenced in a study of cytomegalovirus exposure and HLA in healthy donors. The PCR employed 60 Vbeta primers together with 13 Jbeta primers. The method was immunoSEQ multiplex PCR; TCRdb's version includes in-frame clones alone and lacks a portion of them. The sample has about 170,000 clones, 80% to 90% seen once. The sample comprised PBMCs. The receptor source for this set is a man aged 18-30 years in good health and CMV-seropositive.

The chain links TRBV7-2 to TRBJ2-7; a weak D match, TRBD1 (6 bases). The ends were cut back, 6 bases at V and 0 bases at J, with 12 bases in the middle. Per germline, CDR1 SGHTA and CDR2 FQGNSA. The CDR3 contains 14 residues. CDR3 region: CASRADRTSYEQYF. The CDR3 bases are TGTGCCAGCAGGGCGGACAGAACCTCCTACGAGCAGTACTTC.

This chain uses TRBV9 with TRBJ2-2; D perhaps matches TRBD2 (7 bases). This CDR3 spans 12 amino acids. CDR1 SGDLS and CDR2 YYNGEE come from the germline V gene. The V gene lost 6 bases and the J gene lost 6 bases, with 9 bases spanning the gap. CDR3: CASTGGSGELFF. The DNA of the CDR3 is TGTGCCAGCACGGGGGGCTCCGGGGAGCTGTTTTTT.

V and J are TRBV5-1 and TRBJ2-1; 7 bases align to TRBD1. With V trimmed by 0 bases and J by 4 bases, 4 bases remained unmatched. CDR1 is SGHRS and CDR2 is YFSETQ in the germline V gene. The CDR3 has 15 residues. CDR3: CASSLGQGRYNEQFF. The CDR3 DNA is TGCGCCAGCAGCTTGGGACAGGGTCGGTACAATGAGCAGTTCTTC.

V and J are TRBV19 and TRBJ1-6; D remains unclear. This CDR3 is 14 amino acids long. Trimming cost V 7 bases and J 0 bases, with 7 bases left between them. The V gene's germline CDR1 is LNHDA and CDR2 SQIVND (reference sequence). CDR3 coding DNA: TGTGCCAGTAAGGAGGGCTCCTATAATTCACCCCTCCACTTT. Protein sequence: CASKEGSYNSPLHF.

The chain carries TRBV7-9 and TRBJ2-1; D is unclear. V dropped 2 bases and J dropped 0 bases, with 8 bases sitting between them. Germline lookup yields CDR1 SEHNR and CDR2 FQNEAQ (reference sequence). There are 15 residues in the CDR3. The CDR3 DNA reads TGTGCCAGCAGCTTAACGGCTAGCTCCTACAATGAGCAGTTCTTC. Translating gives CASSLTASSYNEQFF.

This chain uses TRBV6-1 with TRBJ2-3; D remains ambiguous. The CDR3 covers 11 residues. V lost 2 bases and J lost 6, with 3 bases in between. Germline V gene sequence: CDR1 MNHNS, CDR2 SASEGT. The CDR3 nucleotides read TGTGCCAGCAGTGAACAGGATACGCAGTATTTT. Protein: CASSEQDTQYF.

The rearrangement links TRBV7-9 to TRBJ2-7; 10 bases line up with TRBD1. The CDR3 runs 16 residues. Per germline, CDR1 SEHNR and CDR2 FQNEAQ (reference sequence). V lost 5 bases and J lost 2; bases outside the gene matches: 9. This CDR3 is CASSRLPGQGTYEQYF. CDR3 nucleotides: TGTGCCAGCAGCCGGCTACCGGGACAGGGGACCTACGAGCAGTACTTC.

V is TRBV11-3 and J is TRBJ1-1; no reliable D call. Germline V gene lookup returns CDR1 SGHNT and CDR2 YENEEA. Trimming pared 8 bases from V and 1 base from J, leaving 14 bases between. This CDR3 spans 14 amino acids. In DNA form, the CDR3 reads TGTGCCAGCTCCCGCATTCGGGGGAACACTGAAGCTTTCTTT. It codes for CASSRIRGNTEAFF.

The DNA for the CDR3 is TGCGCCAGCAGCTTGGCAGAGGCAACTAATGAAAAACTGTTTTTT. The encoded protein is CASSLAEATNEKLFF. The rearrangement links TRBV5-1 to TRBJ1-4, with D uncertain. The V gene lost 0 bases and the J gene lost 0 bases, with 6 bases spanning the gap. CDR1 SGHRS and CDR2 YFSETQ come from the germline V gene. CDR3 length: 15 amino acids.

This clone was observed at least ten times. CDR3 loop: CASSYSEERGGNEQFF. The CDR3, as DNA: TGTGCCAGCAGTTACTCGGAGGAGCGGGGGGGCAATGAGCAGTTCTTC. This chain links TRBV6-5 with TRBJ2-1, with 10 bases fitting TRBD2. The CDR3 totals 16 residues. Germline CDR1 is MNHEY and CDR2 is SVGAGI. The V segment lost 0 bases and the J segment 6 bases; nucleotides outside the gene matches: 5.

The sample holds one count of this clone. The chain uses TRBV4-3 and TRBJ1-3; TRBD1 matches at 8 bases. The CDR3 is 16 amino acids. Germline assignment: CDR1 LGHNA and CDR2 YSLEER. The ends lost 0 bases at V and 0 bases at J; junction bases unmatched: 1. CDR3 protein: CASSQDTGGSGNTIYF. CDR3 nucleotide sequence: TGCGCCAGCAGCCAAGATACAGGGGGCTCTGGAAACACCATATATTTT.

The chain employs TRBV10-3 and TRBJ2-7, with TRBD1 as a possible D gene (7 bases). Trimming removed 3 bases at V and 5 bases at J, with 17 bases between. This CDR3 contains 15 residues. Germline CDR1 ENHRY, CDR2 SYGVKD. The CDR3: CAISELATTGNEQYF. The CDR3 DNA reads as TGTGCCATCAGTGAACTAGCTACGACAGGGAACGAGCAGTACTTC.

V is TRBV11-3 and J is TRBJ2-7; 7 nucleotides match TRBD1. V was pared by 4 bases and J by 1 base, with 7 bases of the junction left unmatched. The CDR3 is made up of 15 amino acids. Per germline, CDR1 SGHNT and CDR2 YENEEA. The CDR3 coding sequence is TGTGCCAGCAGCTCCACAGGGGTTTTGTCCTACGAGCAGTACTTC. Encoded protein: CASSSTGVLSYEQYF.

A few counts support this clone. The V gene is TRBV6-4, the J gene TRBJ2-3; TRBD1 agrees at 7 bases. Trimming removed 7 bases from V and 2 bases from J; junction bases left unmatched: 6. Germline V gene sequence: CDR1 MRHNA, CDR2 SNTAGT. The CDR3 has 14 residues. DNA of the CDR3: TGTGCCAGCAAAAAGGGGGCCGCCACAGATACGCAGTATTTT. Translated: CASKKGAATDTQYF.

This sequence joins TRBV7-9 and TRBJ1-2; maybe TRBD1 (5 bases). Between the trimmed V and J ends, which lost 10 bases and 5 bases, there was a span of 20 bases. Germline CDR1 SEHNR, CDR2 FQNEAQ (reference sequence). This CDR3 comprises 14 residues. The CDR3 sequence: CANSPGRVMYGYTF. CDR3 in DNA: TGTGCCAACTCCCCCGGCAGGGTAATGTATGGCTACACCTTC.

CDR3 bases: TGCGCCAGCAGTCAAGTGGCGGCTAACAATGAGCAGTTCTTC. It translates to CASSQVAANNEQFF. The gene calls are TRBV23-1 and TRBJ2-1; no firm D call. TRBV23-1 is sorted into the ORF group, with uncertain function. Trimming left V 2 bases short and J 5 bases short, with 10 bases between. The CDR3 is 14 residues long.

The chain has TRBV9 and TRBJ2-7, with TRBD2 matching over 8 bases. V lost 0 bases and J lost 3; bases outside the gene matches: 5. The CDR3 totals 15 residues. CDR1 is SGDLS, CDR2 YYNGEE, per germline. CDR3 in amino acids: CASSVESGGYYEQYF. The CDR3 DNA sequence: TGTGCCAGCAGCGTAGAATCGGGGGGGTACTACGAGCAGTACTTC.

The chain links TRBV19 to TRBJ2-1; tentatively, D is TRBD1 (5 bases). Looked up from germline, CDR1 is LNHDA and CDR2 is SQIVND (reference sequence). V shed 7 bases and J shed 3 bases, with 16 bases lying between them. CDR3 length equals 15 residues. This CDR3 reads CASTPDGQGYNEQFF. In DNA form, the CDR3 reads TGTGCCAGTACCCCCGACGGGCAGGGCTACAATGAGCAGTTCTTC. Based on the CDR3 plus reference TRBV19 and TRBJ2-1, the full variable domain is DGGITQSPKYLFRKEGQNVTLSCEQNLNHDAMYWYRQDPGQGLRLIYYSQIVNDFQKGDIAEGYSVSREKKESFPLTVTSAQKNPTAFYLCASTPDGQGYNEQFFGPGTRLTVL.

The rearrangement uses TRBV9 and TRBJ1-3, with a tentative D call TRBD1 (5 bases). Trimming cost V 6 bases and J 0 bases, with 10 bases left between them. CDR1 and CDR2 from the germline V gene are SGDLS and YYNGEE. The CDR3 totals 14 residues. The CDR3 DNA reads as TGTGCCAGCACCACAGGTAACTCTGGAAACACCATATATTTT. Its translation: CASTTGNSGNTIYF.

Written as DNA, the CDR3 is TGTGCCAGCAGTTACTCCCCTAGCGGCTACGAGCAGTACTTC. Translated, it gives CASSYSPSGYEQYF. The J gene is TRBJ2-5, the V gene TRBV6-5, with TRBD2 matching 7 bases. Near its end, the DNA agrees better with TRBJ2-7, so the J call may be wrong. The CDR3 runs 14 residues. The germline V gene encodes CDR1 MNHEY and CDR2 SVGAGI.

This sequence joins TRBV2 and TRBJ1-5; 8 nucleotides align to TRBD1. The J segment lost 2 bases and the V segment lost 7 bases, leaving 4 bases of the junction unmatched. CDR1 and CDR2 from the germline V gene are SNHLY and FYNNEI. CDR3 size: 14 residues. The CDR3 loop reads CASTGGYGNQPQHF. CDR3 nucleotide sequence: TGTGCCAGCACAGGGGGCTACGGCAATCAGCCCCAGCATTTT.

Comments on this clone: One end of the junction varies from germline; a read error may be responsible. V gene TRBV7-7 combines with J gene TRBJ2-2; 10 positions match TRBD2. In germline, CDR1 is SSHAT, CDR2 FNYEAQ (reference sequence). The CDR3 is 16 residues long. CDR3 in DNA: TGTGCTAGCAGCTTGAGGACTAGCGGTAACACCGGGGAGCTGTTTTTT. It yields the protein CASSLRTSGNTGELFF.

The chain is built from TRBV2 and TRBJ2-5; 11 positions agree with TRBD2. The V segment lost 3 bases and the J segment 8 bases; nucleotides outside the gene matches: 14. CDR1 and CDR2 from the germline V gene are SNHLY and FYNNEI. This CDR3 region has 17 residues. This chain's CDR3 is CASSDGLAGGRAGTQYF. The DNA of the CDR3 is TGTGCCAGCAGTGATGGGCTAGCGGGGGGCCGGGCAGGAACCCAGTACTTC.

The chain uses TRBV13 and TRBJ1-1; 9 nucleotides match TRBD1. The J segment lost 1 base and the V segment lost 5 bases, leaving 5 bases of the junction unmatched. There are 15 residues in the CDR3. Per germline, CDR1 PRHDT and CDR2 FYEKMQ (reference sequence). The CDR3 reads CASSLSGQGNTEAFF. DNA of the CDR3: TGTGCCAGCAGCCTCTCGGGACAGGGGAACACTGAAGCTTTCTTT.

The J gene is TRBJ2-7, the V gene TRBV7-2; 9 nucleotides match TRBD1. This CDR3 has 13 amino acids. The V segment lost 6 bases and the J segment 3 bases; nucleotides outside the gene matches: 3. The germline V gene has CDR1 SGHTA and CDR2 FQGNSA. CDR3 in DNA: TGTGCCAGCAGTTTGACAGGGGGCTACGAGCAGTACTTC. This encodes CASSLTGGYEQYF.

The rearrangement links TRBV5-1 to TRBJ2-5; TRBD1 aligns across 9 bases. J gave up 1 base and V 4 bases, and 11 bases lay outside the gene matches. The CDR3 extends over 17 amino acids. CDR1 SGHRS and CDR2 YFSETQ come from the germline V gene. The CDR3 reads CASSRGPSGQGQETQYF. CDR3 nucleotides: TGCGCCAGCAGCCGAGGCCCCTCGGGACAGGGCCAAGAGACCCAGTACTTC.

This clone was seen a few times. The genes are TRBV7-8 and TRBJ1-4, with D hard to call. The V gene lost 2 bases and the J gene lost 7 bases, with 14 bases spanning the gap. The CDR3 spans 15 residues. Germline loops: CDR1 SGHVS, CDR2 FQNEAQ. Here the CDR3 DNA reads TGTGCCAGCAGCTTATCTGCGTTTGTGAGTGAAAAACTGTTTTTT. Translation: CASSLSAFVSEKLFF.

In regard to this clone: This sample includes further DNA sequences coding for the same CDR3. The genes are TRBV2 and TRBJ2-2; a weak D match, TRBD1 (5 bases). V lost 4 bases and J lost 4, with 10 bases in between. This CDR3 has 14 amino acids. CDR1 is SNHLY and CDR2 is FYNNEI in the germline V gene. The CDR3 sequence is CASSVGLTTGELFF. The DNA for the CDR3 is TGTGCCAGCAGTGTGGGGCTCACCACCGGGGAGCTGTTTTTT.

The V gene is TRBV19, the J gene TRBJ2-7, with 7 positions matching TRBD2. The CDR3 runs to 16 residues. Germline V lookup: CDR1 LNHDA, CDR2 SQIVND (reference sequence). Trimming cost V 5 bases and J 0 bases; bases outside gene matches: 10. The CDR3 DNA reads TGTGCCAGTAGTGAGCGGGGACCGCTGTTCTCCTACGAGCAGTACTTC. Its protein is CASSERGPLFSYEQYF.

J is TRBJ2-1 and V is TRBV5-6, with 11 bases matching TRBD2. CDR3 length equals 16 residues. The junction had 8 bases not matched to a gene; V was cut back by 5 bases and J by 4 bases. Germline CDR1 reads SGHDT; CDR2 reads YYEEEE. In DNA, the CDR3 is TGTGCCAGCAGTTATAGCGGGGGGGGACTTTACAATGAGCAGTTCTTC. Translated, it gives CASSYSGGGLYNEQFF.